This T cell receptor beta chain is drawn from a study of T cell repertoires in ileal Crohn's disease. A word on this clone: Its antigen is still unknown.

Libraries were prepared by immunoSEQ multiplex PCR; TCRdb keeps only in-frame clonotypes and omits some of them. The sample lists 5,500 to 8,500 clones, 70% to 85% occurring once. The CDR3 consists of 13 residues. The ends lost 9 bases at V and 3 bases at J; junction bases unmatched: 6. From germline, CDR1 is SNHLY and CDR2 FYNNEI. Study results and limitations: Clonal expansions were more frequent in active smokers than non-smokers at surgery. Endoscopic recurrence occurred in every patient whose clonality exceeded 26.8%.

V usage is TRBV2 and J usage is TRBJ2-7, with 9 bases matching TRBD1. The sequenced material came from ileal tissue. The receptor was isolated from an adult with Crohn's disease. CDR3 sequence reads: CARTTTGGYEQYF. The DNA for the CDR3 is TGTGCCAGGACGACGACAGGGGGCTACGAGCAGTACTTC. Variable domain in full (rest from reference TRBV2 and TRBJ2-7): EPEVTQTPSHQVTQMGQEVILRCVPISNHLYFYWYRQILGQKVEFLVSFYNNEISEKSEIFDDQFSVERPDGSNFTLKIRSTKLEDSAMYFCARTTTGGYEQYFGPGTRLTVT.